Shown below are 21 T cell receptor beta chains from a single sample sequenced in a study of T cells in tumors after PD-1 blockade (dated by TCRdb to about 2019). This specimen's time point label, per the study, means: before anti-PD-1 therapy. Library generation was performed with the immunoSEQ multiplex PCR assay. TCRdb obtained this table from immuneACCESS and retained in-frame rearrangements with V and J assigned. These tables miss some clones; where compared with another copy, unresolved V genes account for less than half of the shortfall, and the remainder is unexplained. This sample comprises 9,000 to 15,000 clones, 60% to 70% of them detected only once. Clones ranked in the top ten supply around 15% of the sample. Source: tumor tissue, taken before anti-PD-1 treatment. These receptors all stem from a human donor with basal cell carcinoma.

The CDR3 DNA reads TGCGCCAGCAGAAGGACAGTAGAGGAGTCCTACGAGCAGTACTTC. It yields the protein CASRRTVEESYEQYF. This rearrangement joins TRBV5-1 to TRBJ2-7, with D tentatively TRBD1 (6 bases). The germline V and J ends were trimmed by 5 bases and 1 base, with 16 bases remaining between them. This CDR3 has 15 residues. Germline loops: CDR1 SGHRS, CDR2 YFSETQ. Based on the CDR3 plus reference TRBV5-1 and TRBJ2-7, the full variable domain is KAGVTQTPRYLIKTRGQQVTLSCSPISGHRSVSWYQQTPGQGLQFLFEYFSETQRNKGNFPGRFSGRQFSNSRSEMNVSTLELGDSALYLCASRRTVEESYEQYFGPGTRLTVT.

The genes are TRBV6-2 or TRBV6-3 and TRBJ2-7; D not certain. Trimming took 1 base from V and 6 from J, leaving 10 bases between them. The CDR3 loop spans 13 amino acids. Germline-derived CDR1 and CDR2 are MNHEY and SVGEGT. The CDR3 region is CASSYYTFGEQYF. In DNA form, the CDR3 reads TGTGCCAGCAGTTACTATACCTTTGGCGAGCAGTACTTC.

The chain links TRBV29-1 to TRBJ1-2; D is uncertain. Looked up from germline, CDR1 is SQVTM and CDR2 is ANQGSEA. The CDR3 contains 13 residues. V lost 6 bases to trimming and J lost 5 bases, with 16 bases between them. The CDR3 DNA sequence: TGCAGCGTCCCAACGGCCGGGATATATGGCTACACCTTC. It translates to CSVPTAGIYGYTF. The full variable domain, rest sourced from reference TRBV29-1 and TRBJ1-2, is SAVISQKPSRDICQRGTSLTIQCQVDSQVTMMFWYRQQPGQSLTLIATANQGSEATYESGFVIDKFPISRPNLTFSTLTVSNMSPEDSSIYLCSVPTAGIYGYTFGSGTRLTVV.

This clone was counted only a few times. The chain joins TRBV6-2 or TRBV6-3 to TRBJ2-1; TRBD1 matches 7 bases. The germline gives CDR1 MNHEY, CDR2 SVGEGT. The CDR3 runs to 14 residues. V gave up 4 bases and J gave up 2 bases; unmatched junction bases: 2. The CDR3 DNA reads TGTGCCAGCAGTTGGACAGGAGCCTACAATGAGCAGTTCTTC. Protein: CASSWTGAYNEQFF.

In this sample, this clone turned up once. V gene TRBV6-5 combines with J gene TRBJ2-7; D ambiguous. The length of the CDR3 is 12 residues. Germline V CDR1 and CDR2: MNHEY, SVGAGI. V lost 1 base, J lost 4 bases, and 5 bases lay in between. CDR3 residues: CASSYFGYEQYF. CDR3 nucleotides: TGTGCCAGCAGTTACTTTGGATACGAGCAGTACTTC.

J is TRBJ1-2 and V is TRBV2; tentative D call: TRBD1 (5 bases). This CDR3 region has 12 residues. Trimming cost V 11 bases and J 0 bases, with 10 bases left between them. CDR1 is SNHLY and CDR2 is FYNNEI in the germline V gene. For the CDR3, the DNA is TGTGCCCTCAGGGCGGCTAACTATGGCTACACCTTC. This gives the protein CALRAANYGYTF.

As DNA, the CDR3 is TGTGCCAGCACTATGACAGGCACAGATACGCAGTATTTT. Residues: CASTMTGTDTQYF. The V call is TRBV12-3 or TRBV12-4, the J call TRBJ2-3, with TRBD1 as a possible D gene (5 bases). Trimming removed 7 bases from V and 1 base from J, with 9 bases in between. The CDR3 runs to 13 residues.

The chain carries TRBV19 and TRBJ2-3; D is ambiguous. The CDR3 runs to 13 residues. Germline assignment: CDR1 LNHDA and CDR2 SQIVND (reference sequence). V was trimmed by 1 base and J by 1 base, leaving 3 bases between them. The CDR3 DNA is TGTGCCAGTAGTATAGTACGCACAGATACGCAGTATTTT. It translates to CASSIVRTDTQYF. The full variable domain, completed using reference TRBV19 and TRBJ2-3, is DGGITQSPKYLFRKEGQNVTLSCEQNLNHDAMYWYRQDPGQGLRLIYYSQIVNDFQKGDIAEGYSVSREKKESFPLTVTSAQKNPTAFYLCASSIVRTDTQYFGPGTRLTVL.

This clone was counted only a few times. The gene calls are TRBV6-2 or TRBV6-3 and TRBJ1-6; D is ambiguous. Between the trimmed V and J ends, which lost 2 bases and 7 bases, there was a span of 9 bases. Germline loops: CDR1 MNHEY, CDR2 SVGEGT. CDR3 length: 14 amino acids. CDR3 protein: CASSYMASNSPLHF. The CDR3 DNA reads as TGTGCCAGCAGTTACATGGCTTCCAATTCACCCCTCCACTTT.

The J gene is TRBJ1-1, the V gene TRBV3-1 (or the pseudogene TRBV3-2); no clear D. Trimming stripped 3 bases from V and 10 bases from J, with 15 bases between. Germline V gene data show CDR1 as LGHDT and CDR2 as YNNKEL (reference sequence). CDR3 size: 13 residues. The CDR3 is CASSQATAQGAFF. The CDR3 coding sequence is TGTGCCAGCAGCCAGGCGACGGCCCAAGGAGCTTTCTTT.

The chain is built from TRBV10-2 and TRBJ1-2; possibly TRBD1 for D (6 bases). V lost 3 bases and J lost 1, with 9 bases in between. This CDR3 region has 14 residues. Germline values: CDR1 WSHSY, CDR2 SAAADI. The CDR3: CASSDPGHNYGYTF. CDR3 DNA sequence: TGCGCCAGCAGTGACCCGGGACATAACTATGGCTACACCTTC.

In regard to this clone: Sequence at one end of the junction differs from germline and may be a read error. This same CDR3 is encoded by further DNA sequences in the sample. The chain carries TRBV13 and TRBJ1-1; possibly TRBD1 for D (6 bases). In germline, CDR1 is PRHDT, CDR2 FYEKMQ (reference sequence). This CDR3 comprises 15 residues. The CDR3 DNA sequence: TGCGCCAGCAGCTTAGGCGCCAGGGGAGGTAACATGGCTTTCTTT. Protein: CASSLGARGGNMAFF.

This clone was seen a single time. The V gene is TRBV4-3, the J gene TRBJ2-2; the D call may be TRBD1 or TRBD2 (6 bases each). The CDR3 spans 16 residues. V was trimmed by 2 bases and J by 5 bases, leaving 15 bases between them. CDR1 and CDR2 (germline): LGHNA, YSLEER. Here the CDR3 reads CASSQQSRGGTGELFF. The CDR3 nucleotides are TGCGCCAGCAGCCAACAGAGCAGGGGAGGAACCGGGGAGCTGTTTTTT.

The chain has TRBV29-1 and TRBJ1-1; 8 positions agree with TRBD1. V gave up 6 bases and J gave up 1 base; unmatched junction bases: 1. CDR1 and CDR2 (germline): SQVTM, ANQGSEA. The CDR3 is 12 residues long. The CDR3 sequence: CSVGQGNTEAFF. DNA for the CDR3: TGCAGCGTCGGACAGGGGAACACTGAAGCTTTCTTT.

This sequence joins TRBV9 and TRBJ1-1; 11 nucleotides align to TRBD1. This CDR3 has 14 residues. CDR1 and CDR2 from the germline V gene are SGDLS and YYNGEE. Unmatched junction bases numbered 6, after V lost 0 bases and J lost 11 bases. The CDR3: CASSVAGTGGSAFF. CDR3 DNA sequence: TGTGCCAGCAGCGTAGCCGGGACAGGGGGGTCGGCTTTCTTT.

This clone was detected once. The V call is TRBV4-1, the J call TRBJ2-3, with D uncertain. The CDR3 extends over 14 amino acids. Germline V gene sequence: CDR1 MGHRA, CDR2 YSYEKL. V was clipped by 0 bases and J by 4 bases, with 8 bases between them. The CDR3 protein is CASSQEGLSDTQYF. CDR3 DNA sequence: TGCGCCAGCAGCCAAGAGGGCCTGTCAGATACGCAGTATTTT.

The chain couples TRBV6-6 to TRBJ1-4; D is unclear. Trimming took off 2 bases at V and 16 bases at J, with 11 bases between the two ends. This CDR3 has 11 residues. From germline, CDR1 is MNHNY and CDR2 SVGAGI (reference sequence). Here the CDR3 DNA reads TGTGCCAGCAGTTACCAGTCATTCCAGTTTTTT. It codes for CASSYQSFQFF.

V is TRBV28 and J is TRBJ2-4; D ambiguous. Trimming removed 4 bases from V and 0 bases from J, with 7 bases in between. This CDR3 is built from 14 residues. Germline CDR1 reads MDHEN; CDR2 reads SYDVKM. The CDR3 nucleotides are TGTGCCAGCAGTTCAATCTTAGCCAAAAACATTCAGTACTTC. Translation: CASSSILAKNIQYF.

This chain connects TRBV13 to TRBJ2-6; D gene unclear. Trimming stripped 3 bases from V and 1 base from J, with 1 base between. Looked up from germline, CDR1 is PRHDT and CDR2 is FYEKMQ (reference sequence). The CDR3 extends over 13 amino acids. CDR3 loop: CASSFSGANVLTF. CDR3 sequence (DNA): TGTGCCAGCAGCTTTTCTGGGGCCAACGTCCTGACTTTC. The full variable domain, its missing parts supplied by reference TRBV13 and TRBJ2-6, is AAGVIQSPRHLIKEKRETATLKCYPIPRHDTVYWYQQGPGQDPQFLISFYEKMQSDKGSIPDRFSAQQFSDYHSELNMSSLELGDSALYFCASSFSGANVLTFGAGSRLTVL.

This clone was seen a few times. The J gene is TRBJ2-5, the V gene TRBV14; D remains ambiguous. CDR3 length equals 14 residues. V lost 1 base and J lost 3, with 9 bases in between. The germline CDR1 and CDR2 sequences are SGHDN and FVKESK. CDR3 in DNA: TGTGCCAGCAGCCAAGCCGGGTTGGAAGAGACCCAGTACTTC. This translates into CASSQAGLEETQYF.

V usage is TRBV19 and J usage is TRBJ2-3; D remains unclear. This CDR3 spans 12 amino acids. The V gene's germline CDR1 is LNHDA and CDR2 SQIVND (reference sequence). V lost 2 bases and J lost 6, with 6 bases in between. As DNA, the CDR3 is TGTGCCAGTAGTATAATGCAGGATACGCAGTATTTT. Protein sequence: CASSIMQDTQYF.